This TCR beta chain was documented in a study of OX40 agonist ivuxolimab in advanced cancers. Sequencing was performed with immunoSEQ multiplex PCR; in TCRdb, only in-frame clones are kept and a portion is missing. The sample carries tens of thousands of clones, around nine tenths recorded once. A few counts support this clone. As yet, its antigen is unknown. General study findings and limits: Some nonresponders additionally presented with little normalized T-cell clonal expansion.

Germline loops: CDR1 PRHDT, CDR2 FYEKMQ (reference sequence). The CDR3 length is 14 residues. Trimming left V 2 bases short and J 0 bases short, with 8 bases between. The chain carries TRBV13 and TRBJ2-7; no reliable D call. The specimen was CD4+ or CD8+ T cells sorted from blood, collected in a trial of the OX40 agonist ivuxolimab. This TCR derives from an adult with an advanced solid tumor such as melanoma, head and neck, liver or kidney cancer. CDR3 DNA sequence: TGTGCCAGCAGCTTAAGGTCGGACTCCTACGAGCAGTACTTC. It codes for CASSLRSDSYEQYF. Based on the CDR3 plus reference TRBV13 and TRBJ2-7, the full variable domain is AAGVIQSPRHLIKEKRETATLKCYPIPRHDTVYWYQQGPGQDPQFLISFYEKMQSDKGSIPDRFSAQQFSDYHSELNMSSLELGDSALYFCASSLRSDSYEQYFGPGTRLTVT.